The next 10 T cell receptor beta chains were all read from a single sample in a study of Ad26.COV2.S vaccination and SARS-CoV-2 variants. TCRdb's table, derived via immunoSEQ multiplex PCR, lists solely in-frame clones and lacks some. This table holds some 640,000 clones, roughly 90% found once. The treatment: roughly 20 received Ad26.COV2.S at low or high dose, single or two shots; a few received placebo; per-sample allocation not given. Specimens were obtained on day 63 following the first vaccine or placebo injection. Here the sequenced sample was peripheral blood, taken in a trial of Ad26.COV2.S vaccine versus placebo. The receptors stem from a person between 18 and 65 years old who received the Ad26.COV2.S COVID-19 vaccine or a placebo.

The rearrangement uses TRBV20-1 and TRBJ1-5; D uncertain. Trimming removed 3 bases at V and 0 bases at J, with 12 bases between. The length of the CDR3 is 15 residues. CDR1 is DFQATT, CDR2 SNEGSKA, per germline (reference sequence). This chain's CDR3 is CSASRTEYSNQPQHF. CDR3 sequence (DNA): TGCAGTGCTAGTCGGACTGAGTATAGCAATCAGCCCCAGCATTTT.

CDR3 sequence (DNA): TGCGCCAGCAGAACGACCCCGGGACAGGGTCATGGCGAGCAGTTCTTC. It codes for CASRTTPGQGHGEQFF. The chain links TRBV5-1 to TRBJ2-1, with 9 bases lining up with TRBD1. This CDR3 spans 16 amino acids. Germline assignment: CDR1 SGHRS and CDR2 YFSETQ. V shed 5 bases, J shed 10 bases, and the junction held 16 bases outside the gene matches.

CDR3 amino acids: CASSYSRQGAGEQFF. The CDR3 coding sequence is TGTGCCAGCAGTTACTCGAGGCAGGGGGCCGGGGAGCAGTTCTTC. The chain links TRBV6-2 or TRBV6-3 to TRBJ2-1, with TRBD1 matching over 8 bases. V trimming: 0 bases; J trimming: 10 bases; junction bases outside the gene matches: 8. Germline CDR1 is MNHEY and CDR2 is SVGEGT. CDR3 length: 15 amino acids.

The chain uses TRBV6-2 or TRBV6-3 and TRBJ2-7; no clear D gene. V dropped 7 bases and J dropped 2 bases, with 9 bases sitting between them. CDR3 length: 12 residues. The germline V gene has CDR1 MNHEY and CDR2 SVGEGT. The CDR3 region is CASTPDPYEQYF. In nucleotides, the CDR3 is TGTGCCAGCACCCCGGACCCCTACGAGCAGTACTTC.

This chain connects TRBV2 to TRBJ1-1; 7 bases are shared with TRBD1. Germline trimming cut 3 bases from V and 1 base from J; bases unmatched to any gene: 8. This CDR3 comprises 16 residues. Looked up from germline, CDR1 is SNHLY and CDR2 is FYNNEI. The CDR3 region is CASSDEDRVGNTEAFF. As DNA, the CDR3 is TGTGCCAGCAGTGATGAAGACAGGGTGGGGAACACTGAAGCTTTCTTT.

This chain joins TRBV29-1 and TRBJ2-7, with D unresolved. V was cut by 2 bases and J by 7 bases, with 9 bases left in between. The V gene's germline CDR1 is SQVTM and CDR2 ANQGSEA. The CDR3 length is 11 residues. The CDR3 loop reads CSVEYGSEQYF. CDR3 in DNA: TGCAGCGTTGAATATGGATCAGAGCAGTACTTC.

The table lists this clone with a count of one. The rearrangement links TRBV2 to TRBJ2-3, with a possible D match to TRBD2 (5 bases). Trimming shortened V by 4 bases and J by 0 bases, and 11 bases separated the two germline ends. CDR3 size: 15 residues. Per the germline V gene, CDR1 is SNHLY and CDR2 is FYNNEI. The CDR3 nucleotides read TGTGCCAGCAGTGTGGCGGGTATCAGCACAGATACGCAGTATTTT. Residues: CASSVAGISTDTQYF.

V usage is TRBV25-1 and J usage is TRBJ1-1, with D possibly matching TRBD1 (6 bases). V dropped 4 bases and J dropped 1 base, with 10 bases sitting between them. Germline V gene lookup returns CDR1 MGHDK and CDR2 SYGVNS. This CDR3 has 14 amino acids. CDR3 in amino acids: CASSGSGQNTEAFF. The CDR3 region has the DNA TGTGCCAGCAGTGGATCGGGACAGAACACTGAAGCTTTCTTT.

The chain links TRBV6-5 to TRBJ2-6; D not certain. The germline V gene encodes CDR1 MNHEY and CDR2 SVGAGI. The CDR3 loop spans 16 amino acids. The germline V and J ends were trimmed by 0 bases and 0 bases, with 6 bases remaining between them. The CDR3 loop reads CASSYSALSGANVLTF. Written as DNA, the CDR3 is TGTGCCAGCAGTTACTCGGCCCTCTCTGGGGCCAACGTCCTGACTTTC.

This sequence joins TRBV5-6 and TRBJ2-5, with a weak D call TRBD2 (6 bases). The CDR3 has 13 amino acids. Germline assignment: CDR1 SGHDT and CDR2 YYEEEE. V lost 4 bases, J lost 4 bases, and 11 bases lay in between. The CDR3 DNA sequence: TGTGCCAGCAGCCCGACTAGGCTAGAGACCCAGTACTTC. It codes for CASSPTRLETQYF.